This T cell receptor beta chain was sequenced during a study of T cell clonotyping in hematopoietic cell transplantation (dated by TCRdb to the early 2020s). Notes on the research overall: In the study, around 130 blood samples were gathered from 40 or so consecutive transplant recipients and their related donors. Patient recruitment ran from 2015 to January 2017, and follow-up continued until late 2020 or death.

Blood samples for TCR beta sequencing were given by related transplant donors. Nuclei Lysis Solution was used to extract genomic DNA from fresh or cryopreserved unfractionated peripheral blood mononuclear cells. With the immunoSEQ assay, which is a bias-controlled multiplex PCR relying on V- and J-specific primers, TCR beta CDR3 regions were amplified from genomic DNA. A second PCR step added a proprietary barcode and Illumina adapter sequences to the CDR3 amplicons. An Illumina MiSeq instrument was used for sequencing of the CDR3 libraries. The authors' analysis ran thus. Export and quality control were handled in immunoSEQ Analyzer 3.0, while downstream analyses relied on R Bioconductor and Immunarch. Only productive rearrangements in the normalized downsampled data set went into calculating the repertoire metrics. In the normalized cohort, a clonotype counted as pathologically expanded if the clonotype was larger than 5 templates. The Inverse Simpson Index served as the measure of repertoire diversity. To capture all clonotypes, the CMV-specificity analyses were run on the non-normalized data set. Entries here come from immuneACCESS through TCRdb and include only in-frame sequences with V and J called. Some clones fail to appear in such tables; in the studies checked, an unresolved V gene covers under half of the shortfall, and the cause of the remainder is unknown. For V, J and clone size, that table is used; D and trimming come from the DNA. The sample table shows roughly 16,000 clones, and about 93% are seen once. 5% to 6.5% of the sample belongs to the ten largest clones.

V is cut by 4 bases and J by 2 bases, and the space between the germline ends is 11 bases. CDR1 and CDR2 were assigned from the germline V gene as SGHDN and FVKESK. The CDR3 numbers 14 residues from cysteine through phenylalanine. Of the read, only the CDR3 DNA is kept; its 42 bases are in frame from base 1. General findings and caveats noted by the study authors: The sample size was limited and the cells went unsorted, which meant the CD4 and CD8 repertoire contributions could not be told apart. Broader posttransplant TCR repertoire diversity was predicted by donor and pretransplant recipient Inverse Simpson Index values. After transplant, TCR diversity in recipients dropped, and pathologically expanded clonotypes increased progressively from day 30 to day 180. Only a small fraction of recipient repertoires overlapped donor repertoires, with over 95% appearing de novo at the given depth.

To note about this clone: This receptor's antigen is unknown. The sample holds no much larger clone one base away, and base qualities are not on file.

Sequenced sample: peripheral blood mononuclear cells. The TCR was taken from a man aged 40-55 years in good health. Some clones in this sample may be carry-over from other donors' samples. The V gene is TRBV14 and the J gene is TRBJ1-2, with the D gene too uncertain to name. The CDR3 protein sequence reads: CASSPFKENYGYTF. The nucleotide sequence is given as TGTGCCAGCAGCCCGTTTAAGGAGAACTATGGCTACACCTTC.